A single sample is the source of the 27 T cell receptor beta chains below, sequenced in a study of CD8+CD57+ T cells in acquired aplastic anemia. Genomic DNA constituted the template upon which TCR beta VDJ and CDR3 profiling was performed. One entry per CDR3 protein results from TCRdb running MiXCR on the reads. The sample includes over 150,000 distinct CDR3 sequences, less than 70% of them seen just once. Input material: sorted CD4+, CD8+, or CD8+CD57+ T cells (not recorded which) from PBMCs. The receptors derive from a human donor in good health, serving as a control.

The gene calls are TRBV15 and TRBJ1-3; D is undetermined. Germline assignment: CDR1 LNHNV and CDR2 YYDKDF (reference sequence). Trimming stripped 0 bases from V and 1 base from J, with 7 bases between. CDR3 length equals 15 residues. CDR3 protein: CATSRDPGSGNTIYF. CDR3 DNA: TGTGCCACCAGCAGAGATCCCGGATCTGGAAACACCATATATTTT.

This clonotype was observed many times. V is TRBV19 and J is TRBJ2-7; 8 nucleotides line up with TRBD1. There are 15 residues in the CDR3. J lost 7 bases, V lost 4 bases, and 12 bases had no gene match. CDR1 and CDR2 from the germline V gene are LNHDA and SQIVND (reference sequence). CDR3 sequence (DNA): TGTGCCAGTAGTAGCGGACAGGGTTGGGCCGGGGAGCAGTACTTC. This codes for CASSSGQGWAGEQYF.

The J gene is TRBJ1-3, the V gene TRBV19; 7 positions agree with TRBD1. The J segment lost 5 bases and the V segment lost 8 bases, leaving 9 bases of the junction unmatched. Germline-derived CDR1 and CDR2 are LNHDA and SQIVND (reference sequence). The CDR3 is 14 amino acids. This chain's CDR3 is CASCRGDGRNTIYF. CDR3 DNA sequence: TGTGCCAGTTGCAGGGGGGATGGTAGAAACACCATATATTTT.

The chain uses TRBV19 and TRBJ2-7; 8 bases are a match to TRBD1. The CDR3 extends over 13 amino acids. Germline CDR1 LNHDA, CDR2 SQIVND (reference sequence). The junction had 0 bases not matched to a gene; V was cut back by 3 bases and J by 2 bases. The CDR3 DNA sequence: TGTGCCAGTAGTATGACAGGGGCCTACGAGCAGTACTTC. Protein product: CASSMTGAYEQYF.

Concerning this clonotype itself: The junction and the germline gene differ at one end; a read error may be behind it. V is TRBV7-3 and J is TRBJ2-2; weak D call: TRBD2 (5 bases). The CDR3 is made up of 16 amino acids. From germline, CDR1 is SGHTA and CDR2 FQGTGA. CDR3 nucleotides: TGTGCCAGCAGCTTCAACCCCCCCCTCAGCACCGGGGAGCTGCTTTTT. Its protein is CASSFNPPLSTGELLF.

The chain recombines TRBV24-1 with TRBJ1-2, with TRBD1 matching 8 bases. V trimming: 4 bases; J trimming: 4 bases; junction bases outside the gene matches: 4. The V gene's germline CDR1 is KGHDR and CDR2 SFDVKD. The CDR3 loop spans 14 amino acids. This CDR3 is CATSDPDRGYGYTF. The CDR3 region has the DNA TGTGCCACCAGTGACCCCGACAGGGGCTATGGCTACACCTTC.

The chain uses TRBV20-1 and TRBJ1-1; TRBD1 agrees at 11 bases. Trimming at V came to 5 bases and at J to 8 bases, leaving 10 bases not matched to a gene. Germline V CDR1 and CDR2: DFQATT, SNEGSKA (reference sequence). The CDR3 is 14 residues long. The CDR3 DNA reads as TGCAGTGCTGAGACGCCGGGACAGGGGGAAGAAGCTTTCTTT. It specifies CSAETPGQGEEAFF.

This clonotype was seen only a few times. The rearrangement joins TRBV6-2 or TRBV6-3 to TRBJ1-5, with 10 positions matching TRBD1. Trimming at V came to 2 bases and at J to 5 bases, leaving 12 bases not matched to a gene. The CDR3 runs 18 residues. Germline V CDR1 and CDR2: MNHEY, SVGEGT. The CDR3 coding sequence is TGTGCCAGCAGTTACGGGGGGACAGGGGTTTTGCAATATCAGCCCCAGCATTTT. Amino acids: CASSYGGTGVLQYQPQHF.

The J gene is TRBJ2-7, the V gene TRBV6-5; 13 nucleotides match TRBD2. CDR1 is MNHEY, CDR2 SVGAGI, per germline. The V segment lost 2 bases and the J segment 3 bases; nucleotides outside the gene matches: 7. There are 17 residues in the CDR3. CDR3 in amino acids: CASSYPTSGGSVYEQYF. In DNA form, the CDR3 reads TGTGCCAGCAGTTACCCGACTAGCGGGGGGTCCGTCTACGAGCAGTACTTC.

This clonotype was recorded a few times. The chain joins TRBV20-1 to TRBJ2-7, with D perhaps TRBD2 (5 bases). The CDR3 is 15 amino acids. The germline V gene has CDR1 DFQATT and CDR2 SNEGSKA (reference sequence). CDR3 nucleotides: TGCAGTGCTAGAGACCGGACTGGGCTACCACACGAACAGTACGTC. Translating gives CSARDRTGLPHEQYV.

This clonotype was seen a few times. V usage is TRBV7-8 and J usage is TRBJ2-7; D not resolved. The CDR3 runs to 16 residues. CDR1 and CDR2 from the germline V gene are SGHVS and FQNEAQ. The ends were cut back, 0 bases at V and 2 bases at J, with 14 bases in the middle. The CDR3 here is CASSLAGRPLTYEQYF. The CDR3 DNA reads TGTGCCAGCAGCTTAGCTGGTCGACCCCTCACCTACGAGCAGTACTTC.

This clonotype was found many times. The rearrangement uses TRBV11-2 and TRBJ1-5, with 9 nucleotides matching TRBD1. The V and J ends lost 2 bases and 8 bases, in that order; junction bases with no gene match: 7. From germline, CDR1 is SGHAT and CDR2 FQNNGV. This CDR3 spans 15 amino acids. In DNA, the CDR3 is TGTGCCAGCAGCTTACTTGGGACAGGGAGCGAGCCCCAGCATTTT. Encoded protein: CASSLLGTGSEPQHF.

The sample holds one count of this clonotype. The genes are TRBV29-1 and TRBJ1-2; 12 bases line up with TRBD1. The trim removed 5 bases at V and 12 bases at J, leaving 19 bases unmatched. Germline CDR1 SQVTM, CDR2 ANQGSEA. The CDR3 consists of 16 residues. The CDR3 reads CSVFNTGTGGDLGHTF. DNA of the CDR3: TGCAGCGTTTTTAACACCGGGACAGGGGGCGATCTGGGCCACACCTTC.

This clonotype was observed a handful of times. The chain joins TRBV10-3 to TRBJ2-3; 8 bases match TRBD2. J lost 3 bases, V lost 10 bases, and 9 bases had no gene match. The germline V gene encodes CDR1 ENHRY and CDR2 SYGVKD. This CDR3 comprises 14 residues. The CDR3 is CATDRGGLTDTQYF. DNA of the CDR3: TGTGCCACGGATCGCGGGGGGCTTACAGATACGCAGTATTTT.

In its sample, this clonotype was seen many times. The rearrangement joins TRBV20-1 to TRBJ2-1; no definite D call. The CDR3 has 12 residues. Germline V gene lookup returns CDR1 DFQATT and CDR2 SNEGSKA (reference sequence). V was pared by 2 bases and J by 5 bases, with 7 bases between. The CDR3 reads CSARNVNNEQFF. CDR3 in DNA: TGCAGTGCTAGAAACGTAAACAATGAGCAGTTCTTC.

This chain connects TRBV7-3 to TRBJ2-7; D gene uncertain. CDR3 length: 13 amino acids. In germline, CDR1 is SGHTA, CDR2 FQGTGA. V shed 2 bases and J shed 3 bases, with 8 bases lying between them. The CDR3 DNA sequence: TGTGCCAGCAGCTTAGGACCGAACTACGAGCAGTACTTC. Translating it yields CASSLGPNYEQYF.

This chain joins TRBV28 and TRBJ1-1, with D possibly matching TRBD1 (5 bases). Germline V gene lookup returns CDR1 MDHEN and CDR2 SYDVKM. The CDR3 is made up of 15 amino acids. V lost 6 bases, J lost 11 bases, and 25 bases lay in between. CDR3 nucleotide sequence: TGTGCCAGCAGCTCTTCCGGGGCAGGGCTATCGGAGGCTTTCTTT. The encoded protein is CASSSSGAGLSEAFF.

The CDR3 loop is CASSQTSGARDSPLHF. CDR3 DNA sequence: TGTGCCAGCAGTCAAACTAGCGGGGCAAGGGATTCACCCCTCCACTTT. The chain employs TRBV11-3 and TRBJ1-6, with a weak D call TRBD1 (5 bases). The CDR3 totals 16 residues. With 6 bases removed from V and 8 bases from J, the gap between germline ends came to 20 bases. CDR1 is SGHNT and CDR2 is YENEEA in the germline V gene.

The V and J genes are TRBV2 and TRBJ2-7, with 8 bases identical to TRBD1. This CDR3 contains 15 residues. Looked up from germline, CDR1 is SNHLY and CDR2 is FYNNEI. With 6 bases clipped from V and 0 bases from J, the junction kept 7 bases outside the gene matches. The CDR3 loop reads CASSLQGVVSYEQYF. In DNA form, the CDR3 reads TGTGCCAGCAGCCTACAGGGGGTCGTCTCCTACGAGCAGTACTTC.

A remark on this clonotype: Relative to the germline gene, one junction end is altered; a read error may explain this. V gene TRBV10-3 combines with J gene TRBJ1-2; tentative D call: TRBD1 (6 bases). The CDR3 totals 13 residues. In germline, CDR1 is ENHRY, CDR2 SYGVKD. Here the CDR3 reads CAIRLDGTHGYTF. CDR3 DNA: TGTGCCATCAGGCTCGACGGGACACATGGCTACACTTTC.

This clonotype was recorded at least ten times. V gene TRBV2 combines with J gene TRBJ1-6; D is uncertain. The CDR3 is 14 amino acids. CDR1 is SNHLY, CDR2 FYNNEI, per germline. V was trimmed by 6 bases and J by 7 bases, leaving 13 bases between them. The CDR3, as DNA: TGTGCCAGCAGGAGACTCGAAGGCAATTCACCCCTCCACTTT. Its translation: CASRRLEGNSPLHF. The whole variable domain, remainder taken from reference TRBV2 and TRBJ1-6, is EPEVTQTPSHQVTQMGQEVILRCVPISNHLYFYWYRQILGQKVEFLVSFYNNEISEKSEIFDDQFSVERPDGSNFTLKIRSTKLEDSAMYFCASRRLEGNSPLHFGNGTRLTVT.

V gene TRBV9 combines with J gene TRBJ1-5, with no clear D. The germline V and J ends were trimmed by 2 bases and 5 bases, with 2 bases remaining between them. The CDR3 covers 11 residues. Germline V gene data show CDR1 as SGDLS and CDR2 as YYNGEE. CDR3 protein: CASSVDQPQHF. Written as DNA, the CDR3 is TGTGCCAGCAGCGTGGATCAGCCCCAGCATTTT.

This chain connects TRBV6-1 to TRBJ1-5; 8 bases match TRBD1. Germline CDR1 MNHNS, CDR2 SASEGT. This CDR3 has 15 amino acids. V trimming: 8 bases; J trimming: 4 bases; junction bases outside the gene matches: 10. The chain's CDR3 is CASSFGQGRNQPQHF. Written as DNA, the CDR3 is TGTGCCAGCTCTTTTGGACAGGGACGAAATCAGCCCCAGCATTTT.

At least ten counts were recorded for this clonotype. J is TRBJ2-3 and V is TRBV4-2, with unresolved D. Deletions cut 6 bases from V and 0 bases from J, with 7 bases between. CDR3 length: 13 residues. The germline V gene has CDR1 LGHNA and CDR2 YNFKEQ. The CDR3 is CASRGTSTDTQYF. The CDR3 DNA follows: TGTGCCAGCAGAGGAACTAGCACAGATACGCAGTATTTT.

This clonotype was found many times. This CDR3 is CASSIWSDTGNQPQHF. CDR3 nucleotide sequence: TGTGCCAGTAGTATATGGTCCGACACGGGAAATCAGCCCCAGCATTTT. The chain has TRBV19 and TRBJ1-5; no reliable D call. V was trimmed by 2 bases and J by 4 bases, leaving 15 bases between them. Germline lookup yields CDR1 LNHDA and CDR2 SQIVND (reference sequence). CDR3 length: 16 amino acids. The whole variable domain, filled in from reference TRBV19 and TRBJ1-5, reads DGGITQSPKYLFRKEGQNVTLSCEQNLNHDAMYWYRQDPGQGLRLIYYSQIVNDFQKGDIAEGYSVSREKKESFPLTVTSAQKNPTAFYLCASSIWSDTGNQPQHFGDGTRLSIL.

V gene TRBV7-9 combines with J gene TRBJ2-7, with 8 bases that match TRBD2. This CDR3 has 14 amino acids. J was trimmed by 3 bases and V by 8 bases; bases with no gene match: 9. Looked up from germline, CDR1 is SEHNR and CDR2 is FQNEAQ (reference sequence). The CDR3 here is CASAGGRSYYEQYF. The CDR3 bases are TGTGCCAGCGCGGGGGGCAGGTCCTACTACGAGCAGTACTTC.

This clonotype was recorded many times. J is TRBJ2-2 and V is TRBV19, with 9 bases that match TRBD1. Germline lookup yields CDR1 LNHDA and CDR2 SQIVND (reference sequence). There are 14 residues in the CDR3. The ends lost 4 bases at V and 6 bases at J; junction bases unmatched: 3. CDR3 loop: CASSTDRGAGELFF. CDR3 nucleotides: TGTGCCAGTAGTACGGACAGGGGCGCCGGGGAGCTGTTTTTT.